The 10 T cell receptor beta chains below come from one sample, sequenced in a study of T cell changes during pregnancy in multiple sclerosis. Sequencing was performed with immunoSEQ multiplex PCR; in TCRdb, only in-frame clones are kept and a portion is missing. Of over 25,000 clones in the sample, roughly 91% were seen once. Sequencing used CD8+ T cells from peripheral blood mononuclear cells, obtained before pregnancy. The receptors here all came from a female donor with multiple sclerosis, enrolled in a pregnancy study.

V is TRBV27 and J is TRBJ2-7; 9 nucleotides match TRBD2. CDR1 and CDR2 from the germline V gene are MNHEY and SMNVEV (reference sequence). V lost 7 bases, J lost 2 bases, and 12 bases stayed unmatched. This CDR3 spans 16 amino acids. The CDR3 DNA is TGTGCCAGCACTACCCATGCGGGGGGGTCCCCCTACGAGCAGTACTTC. Translation gives CASTTHAGGSPYEQYF.

The rearrangement uses TRBV7-3 and TRBJ2-2; 7 bases agree with TRBD2. V lost 5 bases, J lost 5 bases, and 11 bases stayed unmatched. Germline CDR1 reads SGHTA; CDR2 reads FQGTGA. The CDR3 is made up of 16 amino acids. This chain's CDR3 is CASSPPGGDETGELFF. The CDR3 DNA sequence: TGTGCCAGCAGCCCCCCGGGGGGTGATGAGACCGGGGAGCTGTTTTTT. The full variable domain, in which reference TRBV7-3 and TRBJ2-2 provide the parts outside the CDR3, is GAGVSQTPSNKVTEKGKYVELRCDPISGHTALYWYRQSLGQGPEFLIYFQGTGAADDSGLPNDRFFAVRPEGSVSTLKIQRTERGDSAVYLCASSPPGGDETGELFFGEGSRLTVL.

CDR3 sequence (DNA): TGTGCCATCAGTGAAGGCGGACTCTCCCTCGAGCAGTACTTC. Protein product: CAISEGGLSLEQYF. J is TRBJ2-7 and V is TRBV10-3; a possible D gene is TRBD2 (5 bases). This CDR3 spans 14 amino acids. CDR1 is ENHRY and CDR2 is SYGVKD in the germline V gene. The ends were cut back, 3 bases at V and 6 bases at J, with 15 bases in the middle.

The CDR3 region is CASSLGQGRFYEQYF. CDR3 coding DNA: TGTGCCAGCAGCCTTGGACAGGGGAGATTTTACGAGCAGTACTTC. V is TRBV7-9 and J is TRBJ2-7; 9 bases are shared with TRBD1. The J segment lost 4 bases and the V segment lost 5 bases, leaving 9 bases of the junction unmatched. CDR1 is SEHNR and CDR2 is FQNEAQ in the germline V gene (reference sequence). This CDR3 contains 15 residues.

The gene calls are TRBV10-3 and TRBJ1-6, with 7 bases matching TRBD1. The J segment lost 10 bases and the V segment lost 6 bases, leaving 12 bases of the junction unmatched. CDR1 and CDR2 from the germline V gene are ENHRY and SYGVKD. This CDR3 has 15 amino acids. The CDR3 bases are TGTGCCATCAGATCGGACAGGTTCGCTACCTCACCCCTCCACTTT. Residues: CAIRSDRFATSPLHF.

The V call is TRBV10-1, the J call TRBJ2-2, with TRBD2 matching 9 bases. This CDR3 contains 18 residues. Trimming removed 5 bases from V and 0 bases from J; junction bases left unmatched: 10. Germline CDR1 reads WNHNN; CDR2 reads SYGVQD (reference sequence). The CDR3 DNA sequence: TGCGCCAGCAGTCTTCAGGGAGCGGGGGGACCGAACACCGGGGAGCTGTTTTTT. It is translated as CASSLQGAGGPNTGELFF.

The chain uses TRBV28 and TRBJ2-2, with 7 positions matching TRBD2. Germline V gene data show CDR1 as MDHEN and CDR2 as SYDVKM. This CDR3 has 14 residues. V trimming: 10 bases; J trimming: 6 bases; junction bases outside the gene matches: 11. The CDR3 DNA reads TGTGCCACCAAGACTAGCTTTCGTTCCGGGGAGCTGTTTTTT. This translates into CATKTSFRSGELFF.

The rearrangement joins TRBV11-1 to TRBJ2-5; 8 nucleotides line up with TRBD2. This CDR3 has 13 residues. CDR1 is SGHAT and CDR2 is FQDESV in the germline V gene (reference sequence). Unmatched junction bases numbered 4, after V lost 5 bases and J lost 5 bases. This chain's CDR3 is CASSPGGPETQYF. CDR3 sequence (DNA): TGTGCCAGCAGCCCGGGGGGGCCGGAGACCCAGTACTTC.

This chain uses TRBV6-4 with TRBJ2-1, with 8 positions matching TRBD2. The V and J ends lost 6 bases and 8 bases, in that order; junction bases with no gene match: 9. This CDR3 spans 14 amino acids. From germline, CDR1 is MRHNA and CDR2 SNTAGT. The CDR3 nucleotides read TGTGCCAGCAGCGCGGGACTAGGGATAGATGAGCAGTTCTTC. The encoded protein is CASSAGLGIDEQFF.

The chain recombines TRBV4-2 with TRBJ2-5; D not resolved. The CDR3 has 15 amino acids. Trimming pared 0 bases from V and 0 bases from J, leaving 8 bases between. Per the germline V gene, CDR1 is LGHNA and CDR2 is YNFKEQ. The CDR3 sequence: CASSQDPSNQETQYF. The CDR3 nucleotides are TGTGCCAGCAGCCAAGATCCGAGTAACCAAGAGACCCAGTACTTC.